This TCR beta chain was recorded in a study of cytomegalovirus exposure and HLA in healthy donors. The study, taken as a whole, reports: Associated with cytomegalovirus, according to the listing, were some 150 TCR beta chains. Rarity held for most TCR sequences, but there were some public TCRs that occurred in many donors.

On this clone: Its antigen is as yet unknown.

TCRdb's copy holds only in-frame clones and misses some; the assay was immunoSEQ multiplex PCR. The repertoire has fewer than 350,000 clones, over 75% of them found once; the top ten carry 0.92%. This TCR was sampled from a woman aged 18-29 years in good health and CMV-seronegative. The sample was PBMCs.

The CDR3 region is CASSSRDRDYGYTF. The DNA for the CDR3 is TGTGCCAGCAGCTCCCGGGACAGGGACTATGGCTACACCTTC. The chain carries TRBV9 and TRBJ1-2; 9 nucleotides match TRBD1. CDR1 is SGDLS and CDR2 is YYNGEE in the germline V gene. The V and J ends lost 4 bases and 3 bases, in that order; junction bases with no gene match: 4. The CDR3 runs to 14 residues.